The clone carrying this T cell receptor (beta chain) was seen more than once but under ten times. What it binds is not known. V lost 3 bases to trimming and J lost 4 bases; unmatched junction nucleotides: 2. The CDR3 has 14 residues. Germline values: CDR1 MNHNY, CDR2 SVGAGI (reference sequence). This specimen belongs to a study of beta chain features in type 1 diabetes. Whole-study findings and limits: PCR may have favored shorter templates equally in patients and controls. Patients with type 1 diabetes carried fewer insertions and had more deletions at their VDJ junctions.

The isolated RNA, all of it, was reverse transcribed, so expressed TCRB transcripts were what got sequenced. The table came from immunoSEQ multiplex PCR; TCRdb's copy has only in-frame clones and leaves some out. The repertoire consists of 150,000 or so clones, with less than 9.5% occurring once and the leading ten covering 2% to 3%. The sequencing input was central memory CD4+ T cells from blood. The sequence was obtained from a young woman in good health. V is TRBV6-6 and J is TRBJ2-1; 8 bases are shared with TRBD2. The CDR3 DNA is TGTGCCAGCAGTTATGGGACTAGTTACAATGAGCAGTTCTTC. It yields the protein CASSYGTSYNEQFF.